This T cell receptor (beta chain) was captured in a study of T cells after yellow fever vaccination. TCRdb called the 5' RACE reads again in MiXCR, with one record for every CDR3 protein. The table records roughly 300,000 distinct CDR3 sequences, approximately 8% of them present only once. Trimming removed 6 bases at V and 6 bases at J, with 21 bases between. The CDR3 is 14 amino acids. Germline lookup yields CDR1 DFQATT and CDR2 SNEGSKA (reference sequence). The sample holds many counts of this clonotype. The sequenced sample was PBMCs, obtained about 41 days after the first yellow fever vaccination. The sequence was collected from a man aged 18 to 35 who received the YFV17D yellow fever vaccine. The V gene is TRBV20-1, the J gene TRBJ2-7; D uncertain. In DNA form, the CDR3 reads TGCAGTGCAGAGACTGGTAATTGGGTCTCCGAGCAGTACTTC. Its protein product is CSAETGNWVSEQYF.